This passage covers 26 T cell receptor beta chains from one sample sequenced in a study of shared clonotypes between healthy human individuals. Sequencing was performed with immunoSEQ multiplex PCR; in TCRdb, only in-frame clones are kept and a portion is missing. The profile covers a few million clones, with over 85% appearing a single time and 0.39% taken by the ten largest. The sample comprised naive CD4+ T cells from PBMCs. Subset here: CD45RA+ positively selected. The receptors stem from a man aged 18 to 29 in good health. Some clones in this sample may be carry-over from other donors' samples.

The table lists this clone with a count of one. The genes are TRBV2 and TRBJ1-4; no reliable D call. Germline lookup yields CDR1 SNHLY and CDR2 FYNNEI. This CDR3 is 15 amino acids long. Between the trimmed V and J ends, which lost 2 bases and 5 bases, there was a span of 12 bases. The DNA of the CDR3 is TGTGCCAGCAGTGAATTGTGGGGTACGAATGAAAAACTGTTTTTT. Protein: CASSELWGTNEKLFF.

The CDR3 here is CASSLLGAGSMSTEAFF. CDR3 sequence (DNA): TGTGCCAGCAGCTTGTTAGGGGCAGGGTCAATGAGCACTGAAGCTTTCTTT. This chain connects TRBV5-6 to TRBJ1-1; tentatively, D is TRBD1 (5 bases). Germline lookup yields CDR1 SGHDT and CDR2 YYEEEE. This CDR3 has 17 residues. The V and J ends lost 1 base and 4 bases respectively, with 20 bases between them. The variable domain in full, completed from reference TRBV5-6 and TRBJ1-1, reads DAGVTQSPTHLIKTRGQQVTLRCSPKSGHDTVSWYQQALGQGPQFIFQYYEEEERQRGNFPDRFSGHQFPNYSSELNVNALLLGDSALYLCASSLLGAGSMSTEAFFGQGTRLTVV.

J is TRBJ1-4 and V is TRBV4-1; D not certain. Trimming cost V 4 bases and J 8 bases, with 8 bases left between them. From germline, CDR1 is MGHRA and CDR2 YSYEKL. This CDR3 is 12 amino acids long. The CDR3 nucleotides are TGCGCCAGCAGCCCTTCAAGGGAAAAACTGTTTTTT. It is translated as CASSPSREKLFF.

This clone was detected once. This rearrangement joins TRBV28 to TRBJ2-1; 13 bases line up with TRBD2. CDR1 is MDHEN and CDR2 is SYDVKM in the germline V gene. V trimming: 5 bases; J trimming: 15 bases; junction bases outside the gene matches: 22. This CDR3 region has 18 residues. The CDR3 sequence is CASSPTSGRAWKGFGLFF. The DNA of the CDR3 is TGTGCCAGCAGTCCCACTAGCGGGAGGGCCTGGAAGGGCTTTGGTTTGTTCTTC.

V gene TRBV28 combines with J gene TRBJ1-6; 7 bases agree with TRBD1. V shed 4 bases and J 5 bases; nucleotides not matched to a gene: 2. The CDR3 is 14 amino acids. The germline V gene encodes CDR1 MDHEN and CDR2 SYDVKM. The CDR3 reads CASSSGQNNSPLHF. CDR3 bases: TGTGCCAGCAGTTCGGGACAGAATAATTCACCCCTCCACTTT.

This chain uses TRBV28 with TRBJ1-4; no firm D call. Germline V CDR1 and CDR2: MDHEN, SYDVKM. The V and J ends lost 6 bases and 7 bases respectively, with 12 bases between them. The CDR3 loop spans 13 amino acids. The CDR3 here is CASRTVGFEKLFF. The CDR3 nucleotides are TGTGCCAGCAGAACGGTGGGGTTTGAAAAACTGTTTTTT.

This clone was recorded only once. V gene TRBV6-1 combines with J gene TRBJ2-7; TRBD1 or TRBD2 may be the D gene (7 bases each). V lost 2 bases, J lost 6 bases, and 17 bases lay in between. This CDR3 region has 15 residues. Per germline, CDR1 MNHNS and CDR2 SASEGT. The CDR3 DNA sequence: TGTGCCAGCAGTGAATTTGCTGGCAGGGGGGGCGAGCAGTACTTC. This codes for CASSEFAGRGGEQYF.

The V gene is TRBV11-1, the J gene TRBJ2-1, with a weak D call TRBD2 (6 bases). V dropped 5 bases and J dropped 1 base, with 9 bases sitting between them. This CDR3 comprises 14 residues. Per the germline V gene, CDR1 is SGHAT and CDR2 is FQDESV (reference sequence). The CDR3 DNA reads TGTGCCAGCAGCCTCGGAGGGTCCTACAATGAGCAGTTCTTC. It codes for CASSLGGSYNEQFF.

The genes are TRBV6-1 and TRBJ1-1; D remains ambiguous. Germline CDR1 reads MNHNS; CDR2 reads SASEGT. The CDR3 totals 13 residues. V gave up 5 bases and J gave up 1 base, with 8 bases separating them. CDR3 bases: TGTGCCAGCAGTCTAAAGAAGAACACTGAAGCTTTCTTT. It translates to CASSLKKNTEAFF.

This clone was picked up one time. J is TRBJ1-1 and V is TRBV2; TRBD1 matches at 8 bases. The V gene's germline CDR1 is SNHLY and CDR2 FYNNEI. The length of the CDR3 is 12 residues. V lost 6 bases to trimming and J lost 6 bases; unmatched junction nucleotides: 3. Here the CDR3 reads CASRKQGAEAFF. CDR3 DNA: TGTGCCAGCAGAAAACAGGGGGCTGAAGCTTTCTTT.

This clone has a single count. This chain joins TRBV18 and TRBJ2-1, with a tentative D call TRBD2 (5 bases). V was trimmed by 1 base and J by 0 bases, leaving 13 bases between them. The CDR3 length is 17 residues. From germline, CDR1 is KGHSH and CDR2 LQKENI. CDR3 in DNA: TGTGCCAGCTCACCACTCTGGACTGGGAGCTCCTACAATGAGCAGTTCTTC. Protein sequence: CASSPLWTGSSYNEQFF. Using reference TRBV18 and TRBJ2-1 for the parts outside the CDR3, the full variable domain is NAGVMQNPRHLVRRRGQEARLRCSPMKGHSHVYWYRQLPEEGLKFMVYLQKENIIDESGMPKERFSAEFPKEGPSILRIQQVVRGDSAAYFCASSPLWTGSSYNEQFFGPGTRLTVL.

V is TRBV6-1 and J is TRBJ2-7, with 13 bases lining up with TRBD2. Looked up from germline, CDR1 is MNHNS and CDR2 is SASEGT. J was trimmed by 6 bases and V by 7 bases; bases with no gene match: 3. The CDR3 length is 13 residues. The CDR3 sequence is CASILAGGLEQYF. CDR3 in DNA: TGTGCCAGCATACTAGCGGGAGGGCTCGAGCAGTACTTC.

The rearrangement links TRBV7-6 to TRBJ1-3; perhaps TRBD1 as D (5 bases). CDR1 and CDR2 (germline): SGHVS, FNYEAQ. Deletions cut 1 base from V and 0 bases from J, with 13 bases between. The CDR3 has 17 amino acids. As DNA, the CDR3 is TGTGCCAGCAGCTTAGTTCAGGGAGCCTTCTCTGGAAACACCATATATTTT. It encodes CASSLVQGAFSGNTIYF.

The genes are TRBV7-2 and TRBJ2-7; tentatively, D is TRBD2 (6 bases). The germline CDR1 and CDR2 sequences are SGHTA and FQGNSA. The V and J ends lost 7 bases and 4 bases respectively, with 17 bases between them. The CDR3 is 14 residues long. The CDR3 DNA follows: TGTGCCAGCACCCCCGGTAGCGGCCTGTACGAGCAGTACTTC. Translating gives CASTPGSGLYEQYF. Supplemented by reference TRBV7-2 and TRBJ2-7, the full variable domain reads GAGVSQSPSNKVTEKGKDVELRCDPISGHTALYWYRQSLGQGLEFLIYFQGNSAPDKSGLPSDRFSAERTGGSVSTLTIQRTQQEDSAVYLCASTPGSGLYEQYFGPGTRLTVT.

V gene TRBV2 combines with J gene TRBJ2-7; D gene uncertain. Germline values: CDR1 SNHLY, CDR2 FYNNEI. The CDR3 is 13 amino acids. Between the trimmed V and J ends, which lost 4 bases and 3 bases, there was a span of 10 bases. The CDR3 sequence: CASSGESLYEQYF. In DNA form, the CDR3 reads TGTGCCAGCAGTGGTGAGTCCCTCTACGAGCAGTACTTC.

J is TRBJ2-1 and V is TRBV28; D is possibly TRBD1 or TRBD2 (5 bases each). The CDR3 has 14 amino acids. Germline V lookup: CDR1 MDHEN, CDR2 SYDVKM. With 8 bases removed from V and 1 base from J, the gap between germline ends came to 12 bases. CDR3 loop: CASRDGLSYNEQFF. In nucleotides, the CDR3 is TGTGCCAGCCGGGACGGGTTATCCTACAATGAGCAGTTCTTC.

The chain recombines TRBV7-9 with TRBJ2-7, with a tentative D call TRBD2 (6 bases). There are 13 residues in the CDR3. V gave up 5 bases and J gave up 3 bases, with 11 bases separating them. The V gene's germline CDR1 is SEHNR and CDR2 FQNEAQ (reference sequence). The CDR3, as DNA: TGTGCCAGCAGCCGATCGGGGGTCTACGAGCAGTACTTC. This translates into CASSRSGVYEQYF.

This clone was seen just once. The rearrangement joins TRBV30 to TRBJ1-1, with D possibly matching TRBD1 (5 bases). The CDR3 is 14 amino acids. Germline CDR1 is GTSNPN and CDR2 is SVGIG (reference sequence). V lost 2 bases and J 8 bases, leaving 18 bases between the germline ends. CDR3 nucleotides: TGTGCCTGGAGTCTCGCTGGGGGGAAGAGGGAAGCTTTCTTT. Translating gives CAWSLAGGKREAFF.

The rearrangement links TRBV6-6 to TRBJ2-3; TRBD2 matches at 7 bases. CDR3 length: 12 residues. The V and J ends lost 6 bases and 14 bases, in that order; junction bases with no gene match: 11. Germline CDR1 MNHNY, CDR2 SVGAGI (reference sequence). The CDR3 here is CASSQVREQWYF. The CDR3 nucleotides read TGTGCCAGCAGCCAAGTGCGGGAGCAGTGGTATTTT.

The chain employs TRBV10-3 and TRBJ2-1; D remains ambiguous. This CDR3 has 16 residues. Per the germline V gene, CDR1 is ENHRY and CDR2 is SYGVKD. The V and J ends lost 2 bases and 3 bases respectively, with 14 bases between them. DNA for the CDR3: TGTGCCATCAGTGAGATTGGTAGCCGGAACTACAATGAGCAGTTCTTC. As protein: CAISEIGSRNYNEQFF.

V usage is TRBV5-5 and J usage is TRBJ1-2; 10 bases map to TRBD1. V shed 6 bases and J 4 bases; nucleotides not matched to a gene: 12. The CDR3 has 16 amino acids. The germline V gene encodes CDR1 SGHKS and CDR2 YYEKEE (reference sequence). CDR3 amino acids: CASTWTGGASSYGYTF. The DNA of the CDR3 is TGTGCCAGCACCTGGACAGGGGGGGCCTCCAGCTATGGCTACACCTTC.

The chain couples TRBV27 to TRBJ2-3; D remains ambiguous. Per germline, CDR1 MNHEY and CDR2 SMNVEV (reference sequence). V dropped 2 bases and J dropped 6 bases, with 15 bases sitting between them. The CDR3 totals 15 residues. This CDR3 is CASSLGNPLSDTQYF. The CDR3 region has the DNA TGTGCCAGCAGTTTAGGGAATCCACTATCGGATACGCAGTATTTT.

The V call is TRBV11-1, the J call TRBJ2-7; 8 nucleotides line up with TRBD2. Germline-derived CDR1 and CDR2 are SGHAT and FQDESV (reference sequence). V trimming: 2 bases; J trimming: 4 bases; junction bases outside the gene matches: 13. The CDR3 is made up of 17 amino acids. DNA for the CDR3: TGTGCCAGCAGCTTAACCAAGAGTGGGACTAGGGGGTACGAGCAGTACTTC. Protein product: CASSLTKSGTRGYEQYF.

This clone was recorded only once. V usage is TRBV4-1 and J usage is TRBJ2-3; possibly TRBD2 for D (5 bases). CDR1 is MGHRA, CDR2 YSYEKL, per germline. This CDR3 has 13 amino acids. V lost 8 bases and J 3 bases, leaving 12 bases between the germline ends. In DNA, the CDR3 is TGCGCCAGCCGACCGTCGGGGACAGATACGCAGTATTTT. This gives the protein CASRPSGTDTQYF.

The rearrangement uses TRBV7-3 and TRBJ2-3, with 7 positions matching TRBD1. With 1 base clipped from V and 0 bases from J, the junction kept 13 bases outside the gene matches. There are 19 residues in the CDR3. Germline CDR1 reads SGHTA; CDR2 reads FQGTGA. The CDR3 DNA is TGTGCCAGCAGCTTAAGTGTTTGGACAGGCCCTCCTAGCACAGATACGCAGTATTTT. It encodes CASSLSVWTGPPSTDTQYF.

This chain uses TRBV5-1 with TRBJ1-3, with D unclear. Germline CDR1 is SGHRS and CDR2 is YFSETQ. The V and J ends lost 3 bases and 0 bases respectively, with 4 bases between them. There are 13 residues in the CDR3. The CDR3 DNA is TGCGCCAGCAGCTGGACCTCTGGAAACACCATATATTTT. Protein product: CASSWTSGNTIYF. Full variable domain (remainder filled in from reference TRBV5-1 and TRBJ1-3): KAGVTQTPRYLIKTRGQQVTLSCSPISGHRSVSWYQQTPGQGLQFLFEYFSETQRNKGNFPGRFSGRQFSNSRSEMNVSTLELGDSALYLCASSWTSGNTIYFGEGSWLTVV.